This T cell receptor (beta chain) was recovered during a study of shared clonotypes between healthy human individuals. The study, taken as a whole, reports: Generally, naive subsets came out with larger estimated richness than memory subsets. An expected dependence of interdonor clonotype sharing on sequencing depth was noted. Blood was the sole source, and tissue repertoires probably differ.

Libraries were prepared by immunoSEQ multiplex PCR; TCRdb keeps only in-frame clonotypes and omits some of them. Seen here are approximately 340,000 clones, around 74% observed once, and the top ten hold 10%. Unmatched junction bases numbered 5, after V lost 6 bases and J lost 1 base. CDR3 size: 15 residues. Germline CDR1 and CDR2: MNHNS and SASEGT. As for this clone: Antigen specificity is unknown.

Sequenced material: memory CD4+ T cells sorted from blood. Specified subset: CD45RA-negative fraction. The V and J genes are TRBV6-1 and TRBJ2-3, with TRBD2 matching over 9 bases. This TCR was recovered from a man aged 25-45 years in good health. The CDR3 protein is CASSLAGVGTDTQYF. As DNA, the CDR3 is TGTGCCAGCAGCTTAGCGGGAGTGGGCACAGATACGCAGTATTTT.